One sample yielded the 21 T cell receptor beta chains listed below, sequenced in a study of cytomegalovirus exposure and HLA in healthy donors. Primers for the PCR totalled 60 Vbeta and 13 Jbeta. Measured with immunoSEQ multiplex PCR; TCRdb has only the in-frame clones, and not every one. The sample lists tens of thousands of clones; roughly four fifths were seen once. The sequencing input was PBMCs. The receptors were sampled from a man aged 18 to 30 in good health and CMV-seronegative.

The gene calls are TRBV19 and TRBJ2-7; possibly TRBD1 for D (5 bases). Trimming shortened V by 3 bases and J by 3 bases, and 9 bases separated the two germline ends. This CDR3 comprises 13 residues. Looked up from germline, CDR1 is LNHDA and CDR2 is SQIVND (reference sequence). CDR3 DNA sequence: TGTGCCAGTAGTATTGGGGCGGACTACGAGCAGTACTTC. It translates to CASSIGADYEQYF.

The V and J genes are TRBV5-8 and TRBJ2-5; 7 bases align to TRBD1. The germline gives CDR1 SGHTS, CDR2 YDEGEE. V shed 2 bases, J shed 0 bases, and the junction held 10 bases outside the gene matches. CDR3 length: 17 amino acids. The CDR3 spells CASSFPLGTAYQETQYF. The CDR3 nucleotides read TGTGCCAGCAGCTTCCCCTTAGGGACAGCTTACCAAGAGACCCAGTACTTC.

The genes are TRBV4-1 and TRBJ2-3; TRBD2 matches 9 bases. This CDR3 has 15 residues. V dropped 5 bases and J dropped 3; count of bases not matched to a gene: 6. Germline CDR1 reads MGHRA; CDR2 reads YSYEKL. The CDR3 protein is CASSYVAGVTDTQYF. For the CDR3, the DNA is TGCGCCAGCAGCTACGTAGCGGGGGTAACAGATACGCAGTATTTT.

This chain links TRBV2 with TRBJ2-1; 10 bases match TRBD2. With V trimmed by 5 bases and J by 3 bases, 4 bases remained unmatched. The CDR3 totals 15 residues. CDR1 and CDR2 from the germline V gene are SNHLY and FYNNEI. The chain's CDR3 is CASSIAGGSYNEQFF. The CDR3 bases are TGTGCCAGCAGTATAGCGGGAGGAAGCTACAATGAGCAGTTCTTC.

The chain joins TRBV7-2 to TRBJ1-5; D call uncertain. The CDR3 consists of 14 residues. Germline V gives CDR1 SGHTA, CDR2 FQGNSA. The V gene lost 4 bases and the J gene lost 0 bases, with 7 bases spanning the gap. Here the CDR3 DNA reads TGTGCCAGCAGCTATTACAATAGCAATCAGCCCCAGCATTTT. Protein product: CASSYYNSNQPQHF.

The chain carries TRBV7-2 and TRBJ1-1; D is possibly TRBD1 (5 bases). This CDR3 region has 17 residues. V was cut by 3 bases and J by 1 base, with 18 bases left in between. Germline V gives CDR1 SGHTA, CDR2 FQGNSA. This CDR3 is CASSLSGEEERNTEAFF. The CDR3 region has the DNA TGTGCCAGCAGCTTGTCGGGGGAGGAGGAGCGGAACACTGAAGCTTTCTTT.

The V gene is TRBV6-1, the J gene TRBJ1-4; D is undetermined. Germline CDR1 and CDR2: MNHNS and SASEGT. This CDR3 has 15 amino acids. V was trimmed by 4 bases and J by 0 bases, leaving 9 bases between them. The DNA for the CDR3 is TGTGCCAGCAGTGCGTGGAGGGCAACTAATGAAAAACTGTTTTTT. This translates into CASSAWRATNEKLFF.

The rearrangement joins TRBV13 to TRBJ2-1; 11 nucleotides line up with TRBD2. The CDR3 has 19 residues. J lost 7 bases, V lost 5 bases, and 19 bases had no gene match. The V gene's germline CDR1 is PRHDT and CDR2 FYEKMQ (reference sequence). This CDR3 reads CASSLGKGTSGPQENEQFF. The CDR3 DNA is TGTGCCAGCAGCCTGGGGAAAGGGACTAGCGGTCCACAGGAAAATGAGCAGTTCTTC.

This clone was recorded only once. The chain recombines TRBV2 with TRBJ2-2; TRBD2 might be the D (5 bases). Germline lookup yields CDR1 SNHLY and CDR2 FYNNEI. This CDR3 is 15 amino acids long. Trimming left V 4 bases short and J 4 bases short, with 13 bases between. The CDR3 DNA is TGTGCCAGCAGTGTGGAGGTTAGGCTCACCGGGGAGCTGTTTTTT. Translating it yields CASSVEVRLTGELFF.

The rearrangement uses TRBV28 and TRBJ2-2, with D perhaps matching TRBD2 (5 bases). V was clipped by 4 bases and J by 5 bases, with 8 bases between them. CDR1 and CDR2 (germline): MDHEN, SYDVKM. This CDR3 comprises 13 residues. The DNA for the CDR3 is TGTGCCAGCAGTTCGGGGTGGACCGGGGAGCTGTTTTTT. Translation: CASSSGWTGELFF.

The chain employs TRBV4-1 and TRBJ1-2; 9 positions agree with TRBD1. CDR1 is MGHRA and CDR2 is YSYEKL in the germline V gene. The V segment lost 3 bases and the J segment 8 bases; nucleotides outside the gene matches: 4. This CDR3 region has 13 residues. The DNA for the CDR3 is TGCGCCAGCAGCCAGGGACAGGGCGACGGCTACACCTTC. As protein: CASSQGQGDGYTF.

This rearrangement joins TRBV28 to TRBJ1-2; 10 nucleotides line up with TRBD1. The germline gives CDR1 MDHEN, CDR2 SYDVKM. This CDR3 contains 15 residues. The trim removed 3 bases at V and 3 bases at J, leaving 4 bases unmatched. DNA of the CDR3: TGTGCCAGCAGTTTTGGACAGGGGGACCACTATGGCTACACCTTC. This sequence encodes CASSFGQGDHYGYTF.

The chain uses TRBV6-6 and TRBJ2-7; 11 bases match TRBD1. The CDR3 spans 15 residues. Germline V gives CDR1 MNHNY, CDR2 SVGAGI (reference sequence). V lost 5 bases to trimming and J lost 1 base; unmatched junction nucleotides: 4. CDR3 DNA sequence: TGTGCCAGCAGTGCCGGGACAGGGGGTTCCTACGAGCAGTACTTC. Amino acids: CASSAGTGGSYEQYF.

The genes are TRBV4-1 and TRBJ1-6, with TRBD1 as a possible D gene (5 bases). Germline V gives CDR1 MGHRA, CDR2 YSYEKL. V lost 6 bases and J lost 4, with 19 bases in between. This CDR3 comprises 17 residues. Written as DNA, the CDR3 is TGCGCCAGCAGTCCTGGGGGGGAGGTGGGGTATAATTCACCCCTCCACTTT. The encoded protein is CASSPGGEVGYNSPLHF.

CDR3 loop: CAWTRGWVQMTGELFF. The CDR3 nucleotides are TGTGCCTGGACCCGGGGTTGGGTCCAAATGACCGGGGAGCTGTTTTTT. The V gene is TRBV30, the J gene TRBJ2-2; D might be TRBD2 (5 bases). Germline assignment: CDR1 GTSNPN and CDR2 SVGIG (reference sequence). V was clipped by 4 bases and J by 5 bases, with 20 bases between them. The CDR3 is made up of 16 amino acids. Full variable domain (missing parts from reference TRBV30 and TRBJ2-2): SQTIHQWPATLVQPVGSPLSLECTVEGTSNPNLYWYRQAAGRGLQLLFYSVGIGQISSEVPQNLSASRPQDRQFILSSKKLLLSDSGFYLCAWTRGWVQMTGELFFGEGSRLTVL.

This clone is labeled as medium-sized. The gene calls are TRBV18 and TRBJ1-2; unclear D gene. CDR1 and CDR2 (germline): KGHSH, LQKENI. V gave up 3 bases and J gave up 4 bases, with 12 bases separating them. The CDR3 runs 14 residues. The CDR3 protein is CASSPPTESYGYTF. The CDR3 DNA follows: TGTGCCAGCTCACCCCCCACTGAGAGCTATGGCTACACCTTC.

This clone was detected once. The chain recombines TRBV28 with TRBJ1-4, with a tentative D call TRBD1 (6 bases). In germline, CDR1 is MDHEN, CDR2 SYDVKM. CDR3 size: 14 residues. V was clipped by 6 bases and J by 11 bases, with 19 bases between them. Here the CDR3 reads CASRVGGGVRKLFF. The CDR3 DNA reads TGTGCCAGCAGGGTCGGGGGGGGCGTTAGGAAACTGTTTTTT.

The CDR3: CAWSSGGQVTEAFF. The CDR3 DNA reads TGTGCCTGGAGTTCGGGGGGACAGGTCACTGAAGCTTTCTTT. The rearrangement joins TRBV30 to TRBJ1-1, with TRBD1 matching 8 bases. Germline V CDR1 and CDR2: GTSNPN, SVGIG (reference sequence). The V and J ends lost 2 bases and 4 bases, in that order; junction bases with no gene match: 6. This CDR3 region has 14 residues.

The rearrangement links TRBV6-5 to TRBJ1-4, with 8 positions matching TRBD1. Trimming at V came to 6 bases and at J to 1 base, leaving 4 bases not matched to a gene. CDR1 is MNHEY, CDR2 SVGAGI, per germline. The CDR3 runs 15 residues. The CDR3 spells CASSRQGRTNEKLFF. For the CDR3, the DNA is TGTGCCAGCAGCCGACAGGGGAGAACTAATGAAAAACTGTTTTTT.

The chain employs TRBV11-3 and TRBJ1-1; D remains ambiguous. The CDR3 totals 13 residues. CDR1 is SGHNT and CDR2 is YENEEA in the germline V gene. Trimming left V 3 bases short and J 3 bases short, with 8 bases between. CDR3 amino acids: CASSLAGDTEAFF. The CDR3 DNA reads TGTGCCAGCAGCTTGGCGGGTGACACTGAAGCTTTCTTT.

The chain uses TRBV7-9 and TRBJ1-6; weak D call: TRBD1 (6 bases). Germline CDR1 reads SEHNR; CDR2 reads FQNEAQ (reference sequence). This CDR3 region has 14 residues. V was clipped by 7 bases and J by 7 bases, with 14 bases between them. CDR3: CASNTGTNNSPLHF. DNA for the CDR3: TGTGCCAGCAACACCGGGACAAACAATTCACCCCTCCACTTT.